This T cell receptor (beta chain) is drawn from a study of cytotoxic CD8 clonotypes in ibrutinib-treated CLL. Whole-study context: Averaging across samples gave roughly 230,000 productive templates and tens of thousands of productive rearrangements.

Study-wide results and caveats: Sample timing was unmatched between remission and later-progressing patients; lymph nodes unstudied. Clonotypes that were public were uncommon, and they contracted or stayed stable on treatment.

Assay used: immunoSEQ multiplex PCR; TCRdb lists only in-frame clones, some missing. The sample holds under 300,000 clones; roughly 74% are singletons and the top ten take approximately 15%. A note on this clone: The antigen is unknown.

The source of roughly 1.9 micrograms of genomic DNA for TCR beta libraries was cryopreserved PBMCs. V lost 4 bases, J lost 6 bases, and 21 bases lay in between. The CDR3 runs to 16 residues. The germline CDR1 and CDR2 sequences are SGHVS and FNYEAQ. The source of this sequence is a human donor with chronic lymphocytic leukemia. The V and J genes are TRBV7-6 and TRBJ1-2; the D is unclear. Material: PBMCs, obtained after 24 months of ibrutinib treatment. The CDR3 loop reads CASSSKGLGGVDGYTF. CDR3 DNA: TGTGCCAGCAGCTCGAAGGGATTAGGTGGGGTGGATGGCTACACCTTC.